This TCR beta chain was sequenced during a study of T cell repertoires in cytomegalovirus infection. Study details: Use of recently identified HLA-C-restricted and well-studied HLA-B-restricted CMV epitopes was part of the study.

TCRdb recomputed calls from the reads with MiXCR, one row per CDR3 protein. This sample has approximately 220,000 distinct CDR3 sequences; approximately 38% occur once, and the top ten carry 59%. Germline V lookup: CDR1 SGDLS, CDR2 YYNGEE. The CDR3 extends over 16 amino acids. Trimming pared 0 bases from V and 0 bases from J, leaving 10 bases between. On this clonotype itself: The antigen remains unidentified.

Study-wide results and limits: Clonotype analysis showed dominance of the ex vivo response by HLA-C-restricted CMV-specific TCR beta clonotypes.

Sequenced here: CD8+ T cells from cultured PBMCs, sampled from culture after CMV antigen stimulation. The TCR was taken from a human donor in good health (CMV status not recorded). Some clones in this sample may be carry-over from other donors' samples. The chain is built from TRBV9 and TRBJ2-1; D could derive from TRBD1 or TRBD2 (5 bases each). The DNA of the CDR3 is TGTGCCAGCAGCGTAGCCGCAGGGAGCTCCTACAATGAGCAGTTCTTC. Amino acid sequence: CASSVAAGSSYNEQFF.